This entry describes one T cell receptor beta chain. Its antigen remains unknown. The sample originates from a study of cytomegalovirus exposure and HLA in healthy donors. In the study overall: Both the 95 to 150 validation repertoires and the 550 to 750 first-cohort repertoires used the same platform, as reported by a later analysis. Findings and caveats of the study: Listed as cytomegalovirus-associated were more than 150 TCR beta chains. Cytomegalovirus status, reportedly, was diagnosed with high specificity and sensitivity by the classifier. TCR clusters originating in the first cohort tended to co-occur in the roughly 110 validation repertoires, according to a later analysis.

V was pared by 2 bases and J by 4 bases, with 11 bases between. CDR1 and CDR2 (germline): SEHNR, FQNEAQ (reference sequence). The CDR3 consists of 14 residues. Assay: immunoSEQ multiplex PCR; the TCRdb copy retains only in-frame clones and omits some. The sample consists of 120,000 or so clones, 80% to 90% of them appearing once. The TCR was taken from a young woman in good health and CMV-seronegative. Sequenced sample: PBMCs. The J gene is TRBJ1-2, the V gene TRBV7-9; D is unclear. CDR3 in DNA: TGTGCCAGCAGCTTAATCGATGCGGGCTATGGCTACACCTTC. Encoded protein: CASSLIDAGYGYTF.